The 14 T cell receptor beta chains in this list originate from one sample, sequenced in a study of T cell responses to AZD1222 COVID-19 vaccine (dated by TCRdb to about 2021). In the paper's terms, the time point label means: about 28 days (+/-7) after the second vaccine dose. Libraries came from the immunoSEQ multiplex PCR assay. The clones in this table, taken by TCRdb from immuneACCESS, are in-frame only. Not every clone is retained; where verified, under half of the shortfall comes from an unresolved V gene, and the cause of the rest is unknown. A total of 150,000 or so clones appear in this sample, roughly 92% of them only once. The ten largest clones add up to 5.1% of the sample. This material consisted of peripheral blood, taken 28 days after the second AZD1222 dose. These TCRs come from an adult who received the AZD1222 COVID-19 vaccine.

This rearrangement joins TRBV4-1 to TRBJ1-4; 7 bases line up with TRBD1. The CDR3 extends over 15 amino acids. Germline lookup yields CDR1 MGHRA and CDR2 YSYEKL. V shed 4 bases and J 5 bases; nucleotides not matched to a gene: 7. The CDR3 nucleotides are TGCGCCAGCAGCCTCCGGGACAGTGAAAATGAAAAACTGTTTTTT. Amino acids: CASSLRDSENEKLFF.

This rearrangement joins TRBV28 to TRBJ1-1; TRBD1 agrees at 8 bases. The CDR3 sequence is 14 residues long. The V gene end was trimmed by 6 bases and the J gene end by 1 base; junction bases not matched to a gene: 4. CDR1 MDHEN and CDR2 SYDVKM come from the germline V gene. CDR3 amino acids: CASSGQGKNTEAFF. The CDR3 region has the DNA TGTGCCAGCAGCGGACAGGGAAAGAACACTGAAGCTTTCTTT.

The rearrangement uses TRBV7-9 and TRBJ2-2, with 8 bases that match TRBD2. This CDR3 has 15 residues. J gave up 8 bases and V 1 base, and 6 bases lay outside the gene matches. Looked up from germline, CDR1 is SEHNR and CDR2 is FQNEAQ (reference sequence). CDR3 region: CASSLGAGAGGELFF. CDR3 DNA sequence: TGTGCCAGCAGCTTAGGAGCGGGAGCTGGTGGGGAGCTGTTTTTT.

V gene TRBV5-6 combines with J gene TRBJ1-1, with a tentative D call TRBD1 (5 bases). The CDR3 consists of 16 residues. The ends were cut back, 4 bases at V and 7 bases at J, with 23 bases in the middle. CDR1 and CDR2 from the germline V gene are SGHDT and YYEEEE. The CDR3 nucleotides read TGTGCCAGCAGCGGAACCGAGGGACGGTGGGTCGGTGAAGCTTTCTTT. It encodes CASSGTEGRWVGEAFF.

The chain combines TRBV6-5 with TRBJ2-7; 9 positions match TRBD2. Germline V gene lookup returns CDR1 MNHEY and CDR2 SVGAGI. This CDR3 region has 13 residues. V lost 4 bases and J lost 6; bases outside the gene matches: 4. The CDR3 DNA is TGTGCCAGCAGTTCCGGGGGACTAGCCGAGCAGTACTTC. It is translated as CASSSGGLAEQYF.

The V call is TRBV10-3, the J call TRBJ1-2, with no clear D. Trimming removed 4 bases at V and 5 bases at J, with 11 bases between. The CDR3 extends over 13 amino acids. The germline gives CDR1 ENHRY, CDR2 SYGVKD. The CDR3 nucleotides read TGTGCCATCAGTGGTCAGGAGCGTTATGGCTACACCTTC. Translating gives CAISGQERYGYTF.

In DNA form, the CDR3 reads TGTGCCACGTTAGCGGGAGTTTACAATGAGCAGTTCTTC. Protein product: CATLAGVYNEQFF. The rearrangement joins TRBV28 to TRBJ2-1; 9 positions agree with TRBD2. V was pared by 10 bases and J by 4 bases, with 5 bases of the junction left unmatched. Germline V gives CDR1 MDHEN, CDR2 SYDVKM. CDR3 size: 13 residues.

This clone has just a few counts. This chain joins TRBV7-2 and TRBJ1-2; D gene ambiguous. The length of the CDR3 is 14 residues. Germline CDR1 is SGHTA and CDR2 is FQGNSA. Trimming left V 5 bases short and J 6 bases short, with 16 bases between. DNA for the CDR3: TGTGCCAGCAGCCCAGACGGACGGTTAAATGGCTACACCTTC. Its translation is CASSPDGRLNGYTF.

This chain joins TRBV11-2 and TRBJ1-5, with TRBD1 as a possible D gene (6 bases). Germline V gives CDR1 SGHAT, CDR2 FQNNGV. Trimming removed 2 bases at V and 8 bases at J, with 19 bases between. The CDR3 spans 16 residues. The CDR3 DNA is TGTGCCAGCAGCTTAAGTACAGGGAGGGGTTGGAAGCCCCAGCATTTT. It specifies CASSLSTGRGWKPQHF.

The chain recombines TRBV3-1 (or the pseudogene TRBV3-2) with TRBJ2-5, with 11 bases identical to TRBD2. This CDR3 has 17 amino acids. Per germline, CDR1 LGHDT and CDR2 YNNKEL (reference sequence). With 6 bases clipped from V and 4 bases from J, the junction kept 13 bases outside the gene matches. The CDR3 DNA reads as TGTGCCAGCAGTCGCGTTAGCGGGAGGGCCCGGGGAGAGACCCAGTACTTC. This translates into CASSRVSGRARGETQYF.

This clone was picked up a small number of times. V usage is TRBV3-1 (or the pseudogene TRBV3-2) and J usage is TRBJ2-7; no clear D gene. Trimming took off 2 bases at V and 0 bases at J, with 11 bases between the two ends. The CDR3 is made up of 15 amino acids. The germline CDR1 and CDR2 sequences are LGHDT and YNNKEL (reference sequence). In DNA, the CDR3 is TGTGCCAGCAGCCAAAGCTATCTTGGCTCCTACGAGCAGTACTTC. Its protein is CASSQSYLGSYEQYF.

The chain links TRBV10-3 to TRBJ2-7; the D gene is possibly TRBD2 (5 bases). V lost 4 bases and J 0 bases, leaving 7 bases between the germline ends. This CDR3 spans 13 amino acids. CDR1 is ENHRY and CDR2 is SYGVKD in the germline V gene. CDR3 in DNA: TGTGCCATCAGTGCGGGGTACTCCTACGAGCAGTACTTC. Translation gives CAISAGYSYEQYF.

This rearrangement joins TRBV18 to TRBJ1-5, with D possibly being TRBD1 (6 bases). Germline values: CDR1 KGHSH, CDR2 LQKENI. Trimming cost V 3 bases and J 1 base, with 13 bases left between them. CDR3 length: 16 residues. The chain's CDR3 is CASSPPGAGSNQPQHF. CDR3 nucleotides: TGTGCCAGCTCACCCCCGGGGGCCGGGAGCAATCAGCCCCAGCATTTT.

The chain recombines TRBV4-1 with TRBJ1-2; 7 bases line up with TRBD1. CDR1 and CDR2 from the germline V gene are MGHRA and YSYEKL. The CDR3 is 20 residues long. The V gene end was trimmed by 1 base and the J gene end by 0 bases; junction bases not matched to a gene: 17. In DNA, the CDR3 is TGCGCCAGCAGCCAAGTCCGAAACCCAAAACAGGGGCCCTCTAACTATGGCTACACCTTC. Translation: CASSQVRNPKQGPSNYGYTF.